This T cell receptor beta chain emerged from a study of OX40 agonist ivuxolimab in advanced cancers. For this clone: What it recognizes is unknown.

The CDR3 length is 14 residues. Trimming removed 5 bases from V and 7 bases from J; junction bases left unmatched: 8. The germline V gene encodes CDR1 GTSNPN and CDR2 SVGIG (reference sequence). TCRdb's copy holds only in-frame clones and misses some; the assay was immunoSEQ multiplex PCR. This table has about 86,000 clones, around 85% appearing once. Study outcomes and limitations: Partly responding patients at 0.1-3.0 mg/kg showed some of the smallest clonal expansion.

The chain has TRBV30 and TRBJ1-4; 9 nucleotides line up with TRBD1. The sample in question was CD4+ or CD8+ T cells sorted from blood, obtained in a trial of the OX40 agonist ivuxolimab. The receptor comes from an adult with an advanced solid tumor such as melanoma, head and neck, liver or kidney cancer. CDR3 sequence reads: CAWDKTGGREKLFF. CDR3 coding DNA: TGTGCCTGGGACAAAACAGGGGGCCGTGAAAAACTGTTTTTT. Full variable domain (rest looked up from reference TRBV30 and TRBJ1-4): SQTIHQWPATLVQPVGSPLSLECTVEGTSNPNLYWYRQAAGRGLQLLFYSVGIGQISSEVPQNLSASRPQDRQFILSSKKLLLSDSGFYLCAWDKTGGREKLFFGSGTQLSVL.